This entry lists 3 T cell receptor beta chains sequenced from one sample in a study of blood T cell repertoires in COVID-19 (TCRdb year 2020). The library was made by the immunoSEQ multiplex PCR assay. Imported from immuneACCESS, the table was reduced by TCRdb to in-frame sequences with V and J called. These copies leave out some clones; in studies compared against another copy, an unresolved V gene accounts for under half, and the cause of the remainder is not known. Recorded for this sample are 35,000 to 45,000 clones; approximately 94% of them occurred a single time. About 0.34% of the sample comes from the top ten. Sample: peripheral blood. The receptors were gathered from a man in his fifties or sixties with COVID-19, enrolled during active disease.

This clone was observed a single time. This sequence joins TRBV6-2 or TRBV6-3 and TRBJ2-1; TRBD2 agrees at 11 bases. The CDR3 totals 15 residues. V was pared by 5 bases and J by 6 bases, with 6 bases of the junction left unmatched. Germline V gene lookup returns CDR1 MNHEY and CDR2 SVGEGT. CDR3 DNA sequence: TGTGCCAGCAGTACTCTAGCGGGAGGTGTCAATGAGCAGTTCTTC. This encodes CASSTLAGGVNEQFF.

Here the CDR3 DNA reads TGTGCCACCAGCGGAGTAGCTGAAGCTTTCTTT. Amino acids: CATSGVAEAFF. The V call is TRBV15, the J call TRBJ1-1, with unresolved D. Trimming pared 5 bases from V and 6 bases from J, leaving 7 bases between. The CDR3 sequence is 11 residues long. The germline CDR1 and CDR2 sequences are LNHNV and YYDKDF (reference sequence).

The V and J genes are TRBV5-5 and TRBJ2-5; possible D gene TRBD1, 5 bases. In germline, CDR1 is SGHKS, CDR2 YYEKEE (reference sequence). Trimming took 3 bases from V and 5 from J, leaving 14 bases between them. This CDR3 is 14 amino acids long. In DNA form, the CDR3 reads TGTGCCAGCAGCTCTGGTGGGGCCCTGGAGACCCAGTACTTC. This codes for CASSSGGALETQYF.